The 13 T cell receptor beta chains in this list originate from one sample, sequenced in a study of T cells after yellow fever vaccination. From the 5' RACE reads, TCRdb called clonotypes with MiXCR, one entry per CDR3 protein. The sample records some 500,000 distinct CDR3 sequences, roughly 14% being singletons. The specimen comprised PBMCs, sampled on the day of the yellow fever booster vaccination. Every receptor here comes from a young man who received the YFV17D yellow fever vaccine.

This clonotype was seen only a few times. The chain uses TRBV5-1 and TRBJ2-1; D is ambiguous. V gave up 7 bases and J gave up 3 bases, with 14 bases separating them. This CDR3 comprises 14 residues. The germline gives CDR1 SGHRS, CDR2 YFSETQ. CDR3 sequence (DNA): TGCGCCAGCCAAAATCTGAACGGCTACAATGAGCAGTTCTTC. Protein product: CASQNLNGYNEQFF. Based on the CDR3 plus reference TRBV5-1 and TRBJ2-1, the full variable domain is KAGVTQTPRYLIKTRGQQVTLSCSPISGHRSVSWYQQTPGQGLQFLFEYFSETQRNKGNFPGRFSGRQFSNSRSEMNVSTLELGDSALYLCASQNLNGYNEQFFGPGTRLTVL.

The CDR3 sequence is CASSPGGGRSYEQYF. DNA for the CDR3: TGTGCCAGCAGCCCGGGCGGGGGGCGGTCCTACGAGCAGTACTTC. The V gene is TRBV7-2, the J gene TRBJ2-7; 8 bases line up with TRBD2. This CDR3 has 15 residues. Germline loops: CDR1 SGHTA, CDR2 FQGNSA. Trimming cost V 5 bases and J 1 base; bases outside gene matches: 7.

Ten or more counts support this clonotype. The J gene is TRBJ1-5, the V gene TRBV5-1; the D gene is possibly TRBD1 (5 bases). CDR1 is SGHRS and CDR2 is YFSETQ in the germline V gene. The V gene lost 0 bases and the J gene lost 4 bases, with 8 bases spanning the gap. The CDR3 spans 14 residues. This CDR3 reads CASSLGDGNQPQHF. The CDR3 nucleotides are TGCGCCAGCAGCTTGGGGGACGGTAATCAGCCCCAGCATTTT.

The V gene is TRBV7-6, the J gene TRBJ2-1, with a tentative D call TRBD1 (6 bases). Germline CDR1 reads SGHVS; CDR2 reads FNYEAQ. V shed 1 base and J shed 3 bases, with 16 bases lying between them. CDR3 length: 17 amino acids. Here the CDR3 reads CASSLDLQGSNYNEQFF. The CDR3 region has the DNA TGTGCCAGCAGCTTAGATCTACAGGGTTCTAACTACAATGAGCAGTTCTTC. Filled out from reference TRBV7-6 and TRBJ2-1, the complete variable domain reads GAGVSQSPRYKVTKRGQDVALRCDPISGHVSLYWYRQALGQGPEFLTYFNYEAQQDKSGLPNDRFSAERPEGSISTLTIQRTEQRDSAMYRCASSLDLQGSNYNEQFFGPGTRLTVL.

This clonotype occurred a few times. This chain joins TRBV12-3 or TRBV12-4 and TRBJ1-5; D is unclear. V lost 0 bases, J lost 0 bases, and 6 bases lay in between. The CDR3 covers 15 residues. The CDR3 loop is CASSLAGYSNQPQHF. For the CDR3, the DNA is TGTGCCAGCAGTTTAGCAGGCTATAGCAATCAGCCCCAGCATTTT.

The genes are TRBV19 and TRBJ2-1; the D is unclear. Trimming took off 5 bases at V and 3 bases at J, with 17 bases between the two ends. The CDR3 runs 16 residues. Germline loops: CDR1 LNHDA, CDR2 SQIVND (reference sequence). The DNA of the CDR3 is TGTGCCAGTAGTCGGAGCGTTCGGAACCTCTACAATGAGCAGTTCTTC. Amino acids: CASSRSVRNLYNEQFF.

This chain joins TRBV29-1 and TRBJ1-3, with 10 bases that match TRBD1. V was pared by 4 bases and J by 1 base, with 10 bases of the junction left unmatched. The CDR3 has 17 residues. Germline values: CDR1 SQVTM, CDR2 ANQGSEA. This CDR3 is CSVAGTGEDRSGNTIYF. The DNA for the CDR3 is TGCAGCGTTGCCGGGACAGGGGAGGACCGGTCTGGAAACACCATATATTTT.

The chain links TRBV20-1 to TRBJ1-3; 7 bases are shared with TRBD1. The CDR3 totals 14 residues. Germline assignment: CDR1 DFQATT and CDR2 SNEGSKA (reference sequence). With V trimmed by 2 bases and J by 4 bases, 5 bases remained unmatched. CDR3 DNA sequence: TGCAGTGCTAGATTGCCAGGGGGAGGAAACACCATATATTTT. Its protein is CSARLPGGGNTIYF.

This clonotype has just a few counts. This chain joins TRBV6-2 or TRBV6-3 and TRBJ2-1; TRBD1 matches 8 bases. Germline V gene lookup returns CDR1 MNHEY and CDR2 SVGEGT. V lost 6 bases, J lost 4 bases, and 8 bases stayed unmatched. The CDR3 totals 15 residues. CDR3 coding DNA: TGTGCCAGCAGCACCGGGACAGGCCCATACAATGAGCAGTTCTTC. It yields the protein CASSTGTGPYNEQFF.

This rearrangement joins TRBV20-1 to TRBJ1-6, with 8 nucleotides matching TRBD1. The V gene end was trimmed by 5 bases and the J gene end by 8 bases; junction bases not matched to a gene: 2. The CDR3 has 12 amino acids. Germline V lookup: CDR1 DFQATT, CDR2 SNEGSKA (reference sequence). CDR3 nucleotides: TGCAGTGCTGGACAGGGACATTCACCCCTCCACTTT. It encodes CSAGQGHSPLHF.

This clonotype was seen more than once but under ten times. The rearrangement joins TRBV15 to TRBJ2-7; 7 nucleotides match TRBD2. There are 17 residues in the CDR3. Germline V gene sequence: CDR1 LNHNV, CDR2 YYDKDF (reference sequence). Trimming removed 4 bases from V and 2 bases from J; junction bases left unmatched: 14. DNA of the CDR3: TGTGCCACCAGCACACTTCACGGGCTAGCGGACACCTACGAGCAGTACTTC. This gives the protein CATSTLHGLADTYEQYF. Together with reference TRBV15 and TRBJ2-7, the CDR3 gives the full variable domain: DAMVIQNPRYQVTQFGKPVTLSCSQTLNHNVMYWYQQKSSQAPKLLFHYYDKDFNNEADTPDNFQSRRPNTSFCFLDIRSPGLGDTAMYLCATSTLHGLADTYEQYFGPGTRLTVT.

This clonotype appeared a few times. The chain has TRBV10-3 and TRBJ2-4, with TRBD2 matching over 13 bases. Germline V gene sequence: CDR1 ENHRY, CDR2 SYGVKD. The CDR3 loop spans 17 amino acids. J was trimmed by 2 bases and V by 10 bases; bases with no gene match: 11. In DNA, the CDR3 is TGTGCCACCGGGACTAGCGGGGCCCCTTACTCCAAAAACATTCAGTACTTC. Its protein product is CATGTSGAPYSKNIQYF.

The V and J genes are TRBV20-1 and TRBJ2-1; TRBD2 matches 12 bases. The CDR3 extends over 14 amino acids. V gave up 7 bases and J gave up 9 bases; unmatched junction bases: 10. Germline CDR1 and CDR2: DFQATT and SNEGSKA (reference sequence). CDR3 DNA: TGCAGTGGCTCCCTAGCGGGAGGGGCCAGTGAGCAGTTCTTC. Translating gives CSGSLAGGASEQFF.